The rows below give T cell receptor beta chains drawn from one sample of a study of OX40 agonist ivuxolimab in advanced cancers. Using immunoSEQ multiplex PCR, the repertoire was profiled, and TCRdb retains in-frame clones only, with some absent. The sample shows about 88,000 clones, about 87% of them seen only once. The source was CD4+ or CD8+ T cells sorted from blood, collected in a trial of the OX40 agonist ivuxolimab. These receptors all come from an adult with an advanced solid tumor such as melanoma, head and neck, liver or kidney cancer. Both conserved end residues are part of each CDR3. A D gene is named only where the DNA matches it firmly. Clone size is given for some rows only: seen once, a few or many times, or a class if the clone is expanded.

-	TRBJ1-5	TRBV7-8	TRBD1	TGTGCCAGCAGCTTACCACAGGGGGCTTTTGGGCCCCAGCATTTT	CASSLPQGAFGPQHF
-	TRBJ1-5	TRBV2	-	TGTGCCAGCAGTGAGAGGGGTAGCAATCAGCCCCAGCATTTT	CASSERGSNQPQHF
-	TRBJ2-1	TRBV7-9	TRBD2	TGTGCCAGCAGCCCGGGGGCGGGAGGGCTAGATGAGCAGTTCTTC	CASSPGAGGLDEQFF
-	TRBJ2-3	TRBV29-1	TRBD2	TGCAGCGTTGTGAAGCTAGCGGGGCCCACAGATACGCAGTATTTT	CSVVKLAGPTDTQYF
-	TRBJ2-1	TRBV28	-	TGTGCCAGCAGTGGTACAGAGTCCAACAATGAGCAGTTCTTC	CASSGTESNNEQFF
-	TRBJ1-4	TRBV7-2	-	TGTGCCAGCAGCTTAGCGACAGGTCCTTATGAAAAACTGTTTTTT	CASSLATGPYEKLFF
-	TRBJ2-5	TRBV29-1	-	TGCAGCGTGGGTGGGTGGATCCAAGATACCTCAGAGACCCAGTACTTC	CSVGGWIQDTSETQYF
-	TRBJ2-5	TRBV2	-	TGTGCCAGCAGGGCCTACAGGGCAAGAGAGACCCAGTACTTC	CASRAYRARETQYF
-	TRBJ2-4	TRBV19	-	TGTGCCAGTAGTATAGTTGACAGCTCCCCCAAAAACATTCAGTACTTC	CASSIVDSSPKNIQYF
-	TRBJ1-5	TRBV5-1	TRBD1	TGCGCCAGCAGCGTCGGACAGGGGAACAATCAGCCCCAGCATTTT	CASSVGQGNNQPQHF
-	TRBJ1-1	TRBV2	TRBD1	TGTGCCAGCAACCCGGGACAGGAGAACACTGAAGCTTTCTTT	CASNPGQENTEAFF
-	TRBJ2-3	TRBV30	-	TGTGCCTGGAGTGGTGGGCAAGGGGGAGGCACAGATACGCAGTATTTT	CAWSGGQGGGTDTQYF
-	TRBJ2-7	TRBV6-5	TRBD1	TGTGCCAGCACCTTTGGACAGGCCTACGAGCAGTACTTC	CASTFGQAYEQYF
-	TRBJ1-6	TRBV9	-	TGTGCCAGCAGCGTAGAGGAGAATTCACCCCTCCACTTT	CASSVEENSPLHF
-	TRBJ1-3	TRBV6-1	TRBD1	TGTGCCAGCAGTGACAGGGGGCGCCTCAGTGGAAACACCATATATTTT	CASSDRGRLSGNTIYF
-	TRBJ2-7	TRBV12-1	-	TGTGCCAGCAGCTTCGGGCTTTACCTATACGAGCAGTACTTC	CASSFGLYLYEQYF
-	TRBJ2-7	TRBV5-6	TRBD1	TGTGCCAGCAGCCCGGGACAGGGGCGCTACGAGCAGTACTTC	CASSPGQGRYEQYF
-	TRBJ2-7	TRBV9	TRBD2	TGTGCCAGCAGCGCGGGGGGTAATCTCGAGCAGTACTTC	CASSAGGNLEQYF
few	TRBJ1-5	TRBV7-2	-	TGTGCCAGCAGCTTAGTGGTCAACAATCAGCCCCAGCATTTT	CASSLVVNNQPQHF
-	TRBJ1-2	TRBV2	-	TGTGCCAGCAGAACGGACCGGGAATATGGCTACACCTTC	CASRTDREYGYTF
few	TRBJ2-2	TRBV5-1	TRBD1	TGCGCCAGCAGCTTCGGGGACAGGGACACCGGGGAGCTGTTTTTT	CASSFGDRDTGELFF
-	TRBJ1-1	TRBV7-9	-	TGTGCCAGCAGCGGCCCCGGGACTTTGATGAACACTGAAGCTTTCTTT	CASSGPGTLMNTEAFF
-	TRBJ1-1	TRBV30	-	TGTGCCTGGAGTTCAGGAGGGAACACTGAAGCTTTCTTT	CAWSSGGNTEAFF
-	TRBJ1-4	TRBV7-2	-	TGTGCCAGCAGCTTAGAGGGTTGGGGACGGGCTAATGAAAAACTGTTTTTT	CASSLEGWGRANEKLFF
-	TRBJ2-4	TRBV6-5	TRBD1	TGTGCCAGCAGTGCCCCGGGACAGGGCCCTATGATTCAGTACTTC	CASSAPGQGPMIQYF
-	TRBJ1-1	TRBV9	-	TGTGCCAGCAGCGCGGCGATGAACACTGAAGCTTTCTTT	CASSAAMNTEAFF
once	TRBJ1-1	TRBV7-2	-	TGTGCCAGCAGCTTAGACGGCCAGAACACTGAAGCTTTCTTT	CASSLDGQNTEAFF
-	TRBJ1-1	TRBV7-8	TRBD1	TGTGCCAGCAGCCGTCGGACAGGGGACACTGAAGCTTTCTTT	CASSRRTGDTEAFF
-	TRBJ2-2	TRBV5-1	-	TGCGCCAGCAGCATCCAGGGGTGGTCCGGGGAGCTGTTTTTT	CASSIQGWSGELFF
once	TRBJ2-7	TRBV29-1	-	TGCAGCGTTGAAGGAGCGGGCGGGGACTACGAGCAGTACTTC	CSVEGAGGDYEQYF
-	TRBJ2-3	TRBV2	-	TGTGCCAGCAAGGGCGGGGGCCTAGATACGCAGTATTTT	CASKGGGLDTQYF
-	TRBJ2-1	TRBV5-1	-	TGCGCCAGCAGCTTGGAGCAGGGTCGGCAGTTCTTC	CASSLEQGRQFF
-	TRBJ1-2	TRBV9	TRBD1	TGTGCCAGCAGTGAAGGACAGGGTAACTATGGCTACACCTTC	CASSEGQGNYGYTF
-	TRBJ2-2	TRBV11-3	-	TGTGCCAGCAGCCCGACAGGCACCGGGGAGCTGTTTTTT	CASSPTGTGELFF
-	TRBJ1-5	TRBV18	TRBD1	TGTGCCAGCTCGCTACAGGGGTCTCAGCCCCAGCATTTT	CASSLQGSQPQHF
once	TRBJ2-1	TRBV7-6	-	TGTGCCAGCAGCCTCAGGAGCCTAGCTCCCGACAATGAGCAGTTCTTC	CASSLRSLAPDNEQFF
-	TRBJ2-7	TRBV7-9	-	TGTGCCAGCAGCCACGGATACGAGCAGTACTTC	CASSHGYEQYF
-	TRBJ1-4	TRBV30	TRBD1	TGTGCCTGGAGAGGTGGGACAGGGGGCACTAATGAAAAACTGTTTTTT	CAWRGGTGGTNEKLFF
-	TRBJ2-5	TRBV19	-	TGTGCCAGTAGTGCAGCGGGACAGTTGGGGGGAGAGACCCAGTACTTC	CASSAAGQLGGETQYF
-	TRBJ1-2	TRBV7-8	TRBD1	TGTGCCAGCAGCCCGCAGACAGGGGCCACGAACTATGGCTACACCTTC	CASSPQTGATNYGYTF